This passage covers 10 T cell receptor beta chains from one sample sequenced in a study of beta chain features in type 1 diabetes. The sequenced template was cDNA made from the entire isolated RNA. The repertoire was sequenced with immunoSEQ multiplex PCR; TCRdb's copy has only in-frame clones and lacks some. Of 900,000 or so clones detected, roughly 17% appear once; the ten largest clones hold about 0.02%. The sample taken for sequencing was naive CD4+ T cells from blood. These receptors all stem from a woman under 30 in good health.

This sequence joins TRBV5-1 and TRBJ2-1; the match to TRBD1 covers 8 bases. The CDR3 spans 13 residues. CDR1 is SGHRS and CDR2 is YFSETQ in the germline V gene. V lost 6 bases, J lost 2 bases, and 1 base stayed unmatched. The CDR3 reads CASKTGAYNEQFF. CDR3 bases: TGCGCCAGCAAGACAGGGGCCTACAATGAGCAGTTCTTC.

V gene TRBV7-9 combines with J gene TRBJ1-1; D remains unclear. Germline CDR1 reads SEHNR; CDR2 reads FQNEAQ (reference sequence). CDR3 size: 16 residues. V was pared by 1 base and J by 0 bases, with 12 bases between. The CDR3 nucleotides are TGTGCCAGCAGCTTAGTTGGCCCAGGACTGAACACTGAAGCTTTCTTT. This sequence encodes CASSLVGPGLNTEAFF.

The rearrangement joins TRBV7-2 to TRBJ1-1, with D unclear. Per germline, CDR1 SGHTA and CDR2 FQGNSA. Trimming shortened V by 2 bases and J by 2 bases, and 9 bases separated the two germline ends. The CDR3 contains 14 residues. In nucleotides, the CDR3 is TGTGCCAGCAGCTTATCTGGGATAAACACTGAAGCTTTCTTT. Translated: CASSLSGINTEAFF.

This chain joins TRBV7-3 and TRBJ2-7; D is unclear. This CDR3 has 13 amino acids. V gave up 0 bases and J gave up 6 bases, with 9 bases separating them. Germline V CDR1 and CDR2: SGHTA, FQGTGA. DNA of the CDR3: TGTGCCAGCAGCTTAACTAGGACCAGCGAGCAGTACTTC. Its protein is CASSLTRTSEQYF.

This clone was seen a few times. The chain combines TRBV29-1 with TRBJ1-2, with TRBD1 matching over 7 bases. The J segment lost 2 bases and the V segment lost 6 bases, leaving 9 bases of the junction unmatched. CDR3 length: 14 residues. The germline V gene encodes CDR1 SQVTM and CDR2 ANQGSEA. CDR3 residues: CSVARQGSNYGYTF. For the CDR3, the DNA is TGCAGCGTAGCTCGACAGGGATCAAACTATGGCTACACCTTC. Complete variable domain (other parts from reference TRBV29-1 and TRBJ1-2): SAVISQKPSRDICQRGTSLTIQCQVDSQVTMMFWYRQQPGQSLTLIATANQGSEATYESGFVIDKFPISRPNLTFSTLTVSNMSPEDSSIYLCSVARQGSNYGYTFGSGTRLTVV.

This clone appeared a few times. V is TRBV7-9 and J is TRBJ2-1; D is unclear. CDR3 length equals 13 residues. Trimming stripped 1 base from V and 8 bases from J, with 9 bases between. In germline, CDR1 is SEHNR, CDR2 FQNEAQ (reference sequence). The CDR3 spells CASSLVLSDEQFF. CDR3 DNA: TGTGCCAGCAGCTTAGTCTTATCGGATGAGCAGTTCTTC.

The V call is TRBV29-1, the J call TRBJ2-7; the match to TRBD1 covers 9 bases. Germline CDR1 is SQVTM and CDR2 is ANQGSEA. CDR3 length equals 13 residues. Losses at the gene ends were 6 bases for V and 6 bases for J; bases not matched to a gene: 9. The CDR3 DNA reads as TGCAGCGTGTGTCCGGGACAGGGACGCGAGCAGTACTTC. This gives the protein CSVCPGQGREQYF.

Concerning this clone itself: Other nucleotide sequences from this sample produce the same CDR3. V usage is TRBV28 and J usage is TRBJ2-3; no firm D call. V was clipped by 5 bases and J by 9 bases, with 9 bases between them. In germline, CDR1 is MDHEN, CDR2 SYDVKM. CDR3 length equals 11 residues. CDR3 loop: CASSPGGTQYF. CDR3 coding DNA: TGTGCCAGCAGTCCGGGTGGGACGCAGTATTTT.

This clone was found a few times. The chain employs TRBV4-3 and TRBJ2-7; D call uncertain. With 3 bases removed from V and 0 bases from J, the gap between germline ends came to 12 bases. The CDR3 covers 15 residues. CDR1 is LGHNA, CDR2 YSLEER, per germline. The CDR3 DNA reads as TGCGCCAGCAGCCAGTACCCTTCGAGCTCCTACGAGCAGTACTTC. Protein: CASSQYPSSSYEQYF.

J is TRBJ2-3 and V is TRBV7-2; 8 bases map to TRBD2. CDR3 length equals 15 residues. The trim removed 3 bases at V and 3 bases at J, leaving 5 bases unmatched. Looked up from germline, CDR1 is SGHTA and CDR2 is FQGNSA. The chain's CDR3 is CASSFLAGGTDTQYF. CDR3 sequence (DNA): TGTGCCAGCAGCTTTCTAGCGGGCGGGACAGATACGCAGTATTTT.